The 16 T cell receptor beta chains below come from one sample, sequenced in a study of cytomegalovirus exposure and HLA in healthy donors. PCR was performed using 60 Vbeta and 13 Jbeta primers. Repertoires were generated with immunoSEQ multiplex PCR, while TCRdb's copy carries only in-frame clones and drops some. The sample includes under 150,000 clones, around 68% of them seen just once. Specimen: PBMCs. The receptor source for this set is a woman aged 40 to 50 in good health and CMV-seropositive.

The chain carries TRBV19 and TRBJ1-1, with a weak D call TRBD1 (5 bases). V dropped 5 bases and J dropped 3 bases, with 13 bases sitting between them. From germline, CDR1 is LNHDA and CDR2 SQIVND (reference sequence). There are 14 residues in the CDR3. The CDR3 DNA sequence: TGTGCCAGTAGTGCCTCAGGGTGGGACACTGAAGCTTTCTTT. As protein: CASSASGWDTEAFF.

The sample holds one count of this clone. The chain's CDR3 is CASSQDGLENTEAFF. The CDR3 DNA follows: TGTGCCAGCAGCCAAGATGGACTGGAGAACACTGAAGCTTTCTTT. The gene calls are TRBV4-2 and TRBJ1-1; no firm D call. The V end lost 0 bases, the J end lost 1 base, and 9 bases lay between the germline ends. The V gene's germline CDR1 is LGHNA and CDR2 YNFKEQ. This CDR3 has 15 residues.

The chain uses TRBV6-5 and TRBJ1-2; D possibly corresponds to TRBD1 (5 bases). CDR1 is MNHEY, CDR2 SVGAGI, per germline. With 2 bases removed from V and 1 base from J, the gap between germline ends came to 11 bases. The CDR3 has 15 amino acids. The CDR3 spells CASSYVRDYNYGYTF. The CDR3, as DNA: TGTGCCAGCAGTTACGTCAGGGACTATAACTATGGCTACACCTTC.

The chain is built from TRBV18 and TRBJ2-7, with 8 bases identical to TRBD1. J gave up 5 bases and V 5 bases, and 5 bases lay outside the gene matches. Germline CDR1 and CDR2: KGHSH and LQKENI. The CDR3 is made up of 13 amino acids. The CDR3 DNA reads TGTGCCAGCTCATCGGACAGGGTGGACGAGCAGTACTTC. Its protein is CASSSDRVDEQYF. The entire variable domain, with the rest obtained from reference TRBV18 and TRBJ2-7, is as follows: NAGVMQNPRHLVRRRGQEARLRCSPMKGHSHVYWYRQLPEEGLKFMVYLQKENIIDESGMPKERFSAEFPKEGPSILRIQQVVRGDSAAYFCASSSDRVDEQYFGPGTRLTVT.

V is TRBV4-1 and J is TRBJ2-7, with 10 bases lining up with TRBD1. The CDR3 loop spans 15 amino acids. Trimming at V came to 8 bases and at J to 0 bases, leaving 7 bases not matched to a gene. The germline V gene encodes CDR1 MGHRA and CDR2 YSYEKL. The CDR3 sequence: CASSRDRGGSYEQYF. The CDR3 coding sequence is TGCGCCAGCTCGAGGGACAGGGGAGGCTCCTACGAGCAGTACTTC.

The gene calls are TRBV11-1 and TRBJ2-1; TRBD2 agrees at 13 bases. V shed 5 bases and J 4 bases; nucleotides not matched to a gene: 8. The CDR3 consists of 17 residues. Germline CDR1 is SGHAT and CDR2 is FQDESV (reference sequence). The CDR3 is CASSPGTSGNGYNEQFF. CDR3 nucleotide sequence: TGTGCCAGCAGCCCCGGGACTAGCGGGAATGGGTACAATGAGCAGTTCTTC.

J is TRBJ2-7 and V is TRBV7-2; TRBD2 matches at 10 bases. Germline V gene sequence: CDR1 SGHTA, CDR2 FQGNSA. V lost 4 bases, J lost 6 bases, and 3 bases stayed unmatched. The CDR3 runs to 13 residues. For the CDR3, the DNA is TGTGCCAGCAGCTCTAGCGGGGGCCCCGAGCAGTACTTC. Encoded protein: CASSSSGGPEQYF.

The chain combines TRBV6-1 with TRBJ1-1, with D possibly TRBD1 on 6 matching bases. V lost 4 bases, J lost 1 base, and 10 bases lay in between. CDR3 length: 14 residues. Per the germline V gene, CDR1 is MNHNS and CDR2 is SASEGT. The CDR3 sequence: CASSVGHPNTEAFF. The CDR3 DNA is TGTGCCAGCAGTGTGGGACACCCGAACACTGAAGCTTTCTTT.

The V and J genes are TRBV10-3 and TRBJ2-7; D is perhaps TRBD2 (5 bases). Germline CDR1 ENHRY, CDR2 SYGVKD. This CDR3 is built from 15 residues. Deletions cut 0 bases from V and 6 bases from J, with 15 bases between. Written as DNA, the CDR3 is TGTGCCATCAGTGAGTCGATCCAGCGGCCTAGCGAGCAGTACTTC. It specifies CAISESIQRPSEQYF.

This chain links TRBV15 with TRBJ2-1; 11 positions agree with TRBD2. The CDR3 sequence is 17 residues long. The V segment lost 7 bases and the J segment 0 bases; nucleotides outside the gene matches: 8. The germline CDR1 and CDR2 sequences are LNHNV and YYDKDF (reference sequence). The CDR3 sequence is CATKGLAAASSYNEQFF. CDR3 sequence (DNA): TGTGCCACCAAGGGACTAGCGGCGGCCAGCTCCTACAATGAGCAGTTCTTC.

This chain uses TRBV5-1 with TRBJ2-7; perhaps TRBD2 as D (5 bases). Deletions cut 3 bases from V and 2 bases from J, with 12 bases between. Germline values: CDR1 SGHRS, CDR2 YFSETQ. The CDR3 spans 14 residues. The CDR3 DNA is TGCGCCAGCAGCTGGGAAACGGGGACCTACGAGCAGTACTTC. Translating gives CASSWETGTYEQYF.

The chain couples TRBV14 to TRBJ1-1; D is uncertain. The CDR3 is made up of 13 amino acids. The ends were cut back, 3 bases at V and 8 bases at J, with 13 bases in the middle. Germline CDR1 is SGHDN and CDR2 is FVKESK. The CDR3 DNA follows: TGTGCCAGCAGCCAGTCCCCGGGAGGAGAAGCTTTCTTT. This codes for CASSQSPGGEAFF.

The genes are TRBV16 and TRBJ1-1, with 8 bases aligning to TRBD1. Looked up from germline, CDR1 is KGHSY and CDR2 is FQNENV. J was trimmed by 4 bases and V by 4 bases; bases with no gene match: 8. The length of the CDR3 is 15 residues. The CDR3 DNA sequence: TGTGCCAGCAGCCTAACGACAGGGGCGGGCACTGAAGCTTTCTTT. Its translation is CASSLTTGAGTEAFF.

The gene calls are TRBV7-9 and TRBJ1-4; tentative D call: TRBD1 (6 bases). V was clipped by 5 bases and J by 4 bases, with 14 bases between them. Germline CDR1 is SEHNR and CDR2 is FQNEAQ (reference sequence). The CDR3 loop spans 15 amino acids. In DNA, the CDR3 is TGTGCCAGCAGCCCACAGGGAGGGTATAATGAAAAACTGTTTTTT. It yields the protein CASSPQGGYNEKLFF.

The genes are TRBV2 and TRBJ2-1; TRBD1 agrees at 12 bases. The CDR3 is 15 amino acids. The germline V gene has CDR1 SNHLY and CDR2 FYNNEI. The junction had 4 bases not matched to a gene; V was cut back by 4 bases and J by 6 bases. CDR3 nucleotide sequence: TGTGCCAGCAGTGGGGACAGGGGGCGGGTCAATGAGCAGTTCTTC. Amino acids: CASSGDRGRVNEQFF.

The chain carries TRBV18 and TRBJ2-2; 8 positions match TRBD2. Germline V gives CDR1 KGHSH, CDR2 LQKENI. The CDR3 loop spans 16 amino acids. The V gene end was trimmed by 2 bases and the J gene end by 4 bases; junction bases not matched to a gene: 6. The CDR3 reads CASSPYGGDGTGELFF. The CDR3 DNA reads TGTGCCAGCTCACCATACGGGGGGGACGGCACCGGGGAGCTGTTTTTT.